This TCR beta chain appears in the sequencing data of a study of T cells in Graves' hyperthyroidism and ophthalmopathy. General observations from the study: Ophthalmopathy was identified by the model a median about 6.4 months ahead of onset. Through a model of 13 V-J features, ophthalmopathy was separated from stable hyperthyroidism.

Amplification yielded TCR beta CDR3 regions, with RNA transcripts as the source. Initially, a first-round RT-PCR of the TCR CDR3 employed the HTBI primer set. TCRdb redid the calling of the multiplex PCR reads with MiXCR, one entry per CDR3 protein. The sample comprises more than 300,000 distinct CDR3 sequences, approximately 14% of which are singletons, and 20% to 25% rests with the top ten. Worth noting for this clonotype: Its matching antigen is unknown.

Subjects aged 18 to 65 presented with newly diagnosed hyperthyroidism of less than 2 months' duration. The study left out patients who had uncontrolled infection, other autoimmune disease, pregnancy or lactation. Germline loops: CDR1 LNHDA, CDR2 SQIVND (reference sequence). This CDR3 has 16 residues. J lost 6 bases, V lost 4 bases, and 6 bases had no gene match. The clonotype comes from a woman in her thirties with Graves' hyperthyroidism. The chain links TRBV19 to TRBJ2-1, with TRBD2 matching over 13 bases. Sequencing was performed on blood. The CDR3 DNA sequence: TGTGCCAGTAGTACCCCGGGACTAGCGGGACCCAATGAGCAGTTCTTC. Its translation is CASSTPGLAGPNEQFF.